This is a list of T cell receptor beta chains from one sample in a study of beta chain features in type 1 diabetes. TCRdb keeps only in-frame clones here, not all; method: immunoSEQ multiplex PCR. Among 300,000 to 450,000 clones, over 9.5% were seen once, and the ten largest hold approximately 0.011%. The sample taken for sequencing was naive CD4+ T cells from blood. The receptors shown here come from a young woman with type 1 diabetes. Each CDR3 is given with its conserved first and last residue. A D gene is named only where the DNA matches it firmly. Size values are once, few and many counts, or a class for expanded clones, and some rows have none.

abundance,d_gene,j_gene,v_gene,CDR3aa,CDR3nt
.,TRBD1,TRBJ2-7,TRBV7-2,CASSSPQGARYEQYF,TGTGCCAGCAGCTCCCCACAGGGGGCCCGCTACGAGCAGTACTTC
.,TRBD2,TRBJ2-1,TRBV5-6,CASSLVPQRGGNEQFF,TGTGCCAGCAGCTTGGTACCTCAGCGGGGGGGCAATGAGCAGTTCTTC
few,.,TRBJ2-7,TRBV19,CASSITLPGYEQYF,TGTGCCAGTAGTATTACCCTTCCGGGGTACGAGCAGTACTTC
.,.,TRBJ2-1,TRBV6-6,CASSYSRGTYNEQFF,TGTGCCAGCAGTTACTCCAGGGGAACCTACAATGAGCAGTTCTTC
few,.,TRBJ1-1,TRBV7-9,CASSLSGRSTEAFF,TGTGCCAGCAGCCTAAGCGGACGGAGCACTGAAGCTTTCTTT
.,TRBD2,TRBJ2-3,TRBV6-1,CATRGSTDTQYF,TGTGCCACGCGGGGGAGCACAGATACGCAGTATTTT
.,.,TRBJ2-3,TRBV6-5,CASSYSEAGDTQYF,TGTGCCAGCAGTTACTCGGAAGCGGGAGATACGCAGTATTTT
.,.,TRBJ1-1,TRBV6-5,CASRQTRDKAFF,TGTGCCAGCAGGCAGACCAGGGATAAAGCTTTCTTT
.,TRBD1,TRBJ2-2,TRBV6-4,CASSGQGAGGELFF,TGTGCCAGCAGTGGACAGGGGGCTGGCGGGGAGCTGTTTTTT
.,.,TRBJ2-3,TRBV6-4,CASSEQDTDTQYF,TGTGCCAGCAGTGAACAGGACACAGATACGCAGTATTTT
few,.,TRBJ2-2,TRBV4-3,CASSPSETSTGELFF,TGCGCCAGCAGCCCCAGCGAGACCTCAACCGGGGAGCTGTTTTTT
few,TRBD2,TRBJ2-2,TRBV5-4,CASSRGLAGNTGELFF,TGTGCCAGCAGTCGTGGACTAGCGGGCAACACCGGGGAGCTGTTTTTT
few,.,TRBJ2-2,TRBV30,CAWTIKGALSGELFF,TGTGCCTGGACTATTAAAGGGGCGCTCAGCGGGGAGCTGTTTTTT
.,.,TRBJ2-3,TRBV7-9,CASSLEDTQYF,TGTGCCAGCAGCCTTGAGGATACGCAGTATTTT
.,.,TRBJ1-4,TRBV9,CASSPTGVEKLFF,TGTGCCAGCAGCCCCACGGGGGTCGAAAAACTGTTTTTT
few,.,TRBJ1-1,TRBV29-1,CSVDLPTIANTEAFF,TGCAGCGTTGATCTTCCTACGATAGCCAACACTGAAGCTTTCTTT
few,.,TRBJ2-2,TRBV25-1,CASSDTANTGELFF,TGTGCCAGCAGTGATACAGCGAACACCGGGGAGCTGTTTTTT
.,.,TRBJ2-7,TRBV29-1,CSAAGGYYEQYF,TGCAGCGCAGCAGGGGGGTACTACGAGCAGTACTTC
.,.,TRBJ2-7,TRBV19,CASSRGTGSPYEQYF,TGTGCCAGTAGCAGGGGAACAGGGAGCCCCTACGAGCAGTACTTC
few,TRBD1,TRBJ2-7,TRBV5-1,CASSHRPDRVAYEQYF,TGCGCCAGCAGCCACCGGCCGGACAGGGTAGCCTACGAGCAGTACTTC
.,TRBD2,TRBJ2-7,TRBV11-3,CASSRRLAGEQYF,TGTGCCAGCAGCCGCAGACTAGCGGGAGAACAGTACTTC
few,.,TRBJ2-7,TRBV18,CASSILGQGLGEQYF,TGTGCCAGCTCGATCCTAGGCCAGGGATTAGGGGAGCAGTACTTC
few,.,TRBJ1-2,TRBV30,CARQRDLGYGYTF,TGTGCCCGCCAGAGGGATCTTGGCTATGGCTACACCTTC
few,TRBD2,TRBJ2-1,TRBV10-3,CAIKLAGGDEQFF,TGTGCCATCAAACTAGCGGGAGGTGATGAGCAGTTCTTC
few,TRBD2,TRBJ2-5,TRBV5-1,CASSFHSGGGQETQYF,TGCGCCAGCAGCTTCCACTCCGGGGGGGGCCAAGAGACCCAGTACTTC
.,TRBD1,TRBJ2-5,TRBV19,CASRDRGPQETQYF,TGTGCCAGTCGGGACAGGGGCCCGCAAGAGACCCAGTACTTC
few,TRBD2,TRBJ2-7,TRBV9,CASSPWTSGSPHEQYF,TGTGCCAGCAGCCCTTGGACTAGCGGGAGTCCCCACGAGCAGTACTTC
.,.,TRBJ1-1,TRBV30,CAWSGQVNTEAFF,TGTGCCTGGAGTGGGCAGGTGAACACTGAAGCTTTCTTT
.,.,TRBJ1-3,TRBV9,CASSVGGHLGNTIYF,TGTGCCAGCAGCGTAGGGGGACACCTTGGAAACACCATATATTTT
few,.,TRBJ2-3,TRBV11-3,CASSSSGGTDTQYF,TGTGCCAGCAGCTCCTCAGGGGGCACAGATACGCAGTATTTT
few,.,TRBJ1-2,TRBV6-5,CASSYSTAGINYGYTF,TGTGCCAGCAGTTACTCGACGGCCGGGATTAACTATGGCTACACCTTC
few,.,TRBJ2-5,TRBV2,CASTLNSLQETQYF,TGTGCCAGCACCTTAAACAGCTTGCAAGAGACCCAGTACTTC
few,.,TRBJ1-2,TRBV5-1,CASRPSGDSGYTF,TGCGCCAGCAGACCATCAGGGGATTCCGGCTACACCTTC
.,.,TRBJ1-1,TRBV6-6,CASSWRGENTEAFF,TGTGCCAGCAGTTGGAGAGGAGAAAACACTGAAGCTTTCTTT
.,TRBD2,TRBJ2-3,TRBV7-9,CASSPKGGRADTQYF,TGTGCCAGCAGCCCAAAGGGAGGGCGTGCAGATACGCAGTATTTT
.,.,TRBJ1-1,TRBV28,CASRGVGGSTEAFF,TGTGCCAGCAGAGGCGTCGGAGGGAGCACTGAAGCTTTCTTT
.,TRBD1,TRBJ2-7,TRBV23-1,CASSRPQRDRVPREQYF,TGCGCCAGCAGTCGCCCCCAGCGGGACAGGGTCCCTCGCGAGCAGTACTTC
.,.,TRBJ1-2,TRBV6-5,CASTIGTSYGYTF,TGTGCCAGCACCATAGGGACATCTTATGGCTACACCTTC
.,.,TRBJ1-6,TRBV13,CASSAGTTNSPLHF,TGTGCCAGCAGCGCCGGGACAACAAATTCACCCCTCCACTTT
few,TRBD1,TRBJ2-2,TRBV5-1,CASSAQGQQNTGELFF,TGCGCCAGCAGCGCCCAGGGACAGCAGAACACCGGGGAGCTGTTTTTT
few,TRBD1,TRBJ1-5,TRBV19,CASTPGQWLQPQHF,TGTGCCAGTACCCCGGGACAGTGGCTTCAGCCCCAGCATTTT
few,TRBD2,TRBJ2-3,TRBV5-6,CASSPPGGDTQYF,TGTGCCAGCAGCCCCCCGGGGGGGGATACGCAGTATTTT
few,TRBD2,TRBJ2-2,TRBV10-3,CAISPSGTNTGELFF,TGTGCCATCAGTCCTAGCGGGACGAACACCGGGGAGCTGTTTTTT
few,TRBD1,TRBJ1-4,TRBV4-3,CASSQITPGQRPFYGEKLFF,TGCGCCAGCAGCCAGATAACCCCGGGACAGCGACCTTTTTACGGTGAAAAACTGTTTTTT
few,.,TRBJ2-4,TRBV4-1,CASSQSGAKNIQYF,TGCGCCAGCAGCCAGTCCGGGGCCAAAAACATTCAGTACTTC
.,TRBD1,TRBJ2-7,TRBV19,CASTTGPGQGVHEQYF,TGTGCCAGTACCACCGGCCCTGGACAGGGTGTCCACGAGCAGTACTTC
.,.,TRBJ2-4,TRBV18,CASSPAGTTFRDIQYF,TGTGCCAGCTCACCGGCCGGGACAACTTTTAGGGACATTCAGTACTTC
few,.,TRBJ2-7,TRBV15,CATSRLGRVSFEQYF,TGTGCCACCAGCAGGCTCGGCAGGGTATCCTTCGAGCAGTACTTC
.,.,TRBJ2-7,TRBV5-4,CASSEGGGRGEQYF,TGTGCCAGCAGCGAAGGTGGGGGCAGGGGCGAGCAGTACTTC
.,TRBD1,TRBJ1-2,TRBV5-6,CASSLTDRGANGYTF,TGTGCCAGCAGCCTAACCGACAGGGGGGCGAATGGCTACACCTTC
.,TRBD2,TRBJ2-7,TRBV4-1,CASSQGLAGFYEQYF,TGCGCCAGCAGCCAGGGCCTAGCGGGGTTTTACGAGCAGTACTTC
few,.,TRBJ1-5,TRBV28,CASTSPGLGQPQHF,TGTGCCAGCACCTCGCCGGGGTTGGGGCAGCCCCAGCATTTT
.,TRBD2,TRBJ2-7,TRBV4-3,CASSPTSGSLEQYF,TGCGCCAGCAGCCCGACTAGCGGGAGTTTAGAACAGTACTTC